A single sample gave rise to the 7 T cell receptor beta chains below, sequenced in a study of T-cell reconstitution after alpha-beta-depleted transplantation in children. The TCRbeta library was prepared with unique molecular identifiers. TCRdb passed the PCR reads through MiXCR, listing each CDR3 protein once. The sample shows around 700,000 distinct CDR3 sequences, around 13% of them seen only once. The source was PBMCs, collected before TCRalphabeta/CD19-depleted stem cell transplant. The source of these receptors is a girl aged 2 to 10 with congenital amegakaryocytic thrombocytopenia, due to receive a stem cell transplant.

This clonotype occurred a few times. Possible read error: a much larger clone is one base away. V is TRBV7-9 and J is TRBJ2-1; 9 bases are a match to TRBD1. The germline CDR1 and CDR2 sequences are SEHNR and FQNEAQ (reference sequence). With 5 bases clipped from V and 4 bases from J, the junction kept 3 bases outside the gene matches. The CDR3 covers 14 residues. The CDR3 sequence is CASSHGTGYNEQFF. The CDR3 bases are TGTGCCAGCAGCCACGGGACAGGGTACAATGAGCAGTTCTTC.

At least ten counts were recorded for this clonotype. The chain combines TRBV5-6 with TRBJ1-5; D gene uncertain. The CDR3 runs to 15 residues. Germline assignment: CDR1 SGHDT and CDR2 YYEEEE. Between the trimmed V and J ends, which lost 2 bases and 7 bases, there was a span of 16 bases. CDR3 loop: CASSFGPAPGQPQHF. The CDR3, as DNA: TGTGCCAGCAGCTTCGGCCCAGCTCCAGGACAGCCCCAGCATTTT.

V gene TRBV5-1 combines with J gene TRBJ2-5; TRBD1 agrees at 8 bases. This CDR3 is 15 amino acids long. Germline V gene data show CDR1 as SGHRS and CDR2 as YFSETQ. V gave up 2 bases and J gave up 0 bases; unmatched junction bases: 3. DNA of the CDR3: TGCGCCAGCAGCTTCAGGGGGCGCCACCAAGAGACCCAGTACTTC. This encodes CASSFRGRHQETQYF.

This CDR3 reads CASSDLQGPYTGELFF. In DNA, the CDR3 is TGTGCCAGTAGTGACCTACAGGGTCCGTACACCGGGGAGCTGTTTTTT. The rearrangement uses TRBV19 and TRBJ2-2; the D gene is possibly TRBD1 (6 bases). V lost 5 bases and J 3 bases, leaving 16 bases between the germline ends. The length of the CDR3 is 16 residues. Germline CDR1 LNHDA, CDR2 SQIVND (reference sequence).

The sample holds many counts of this clonotype. This chain links TRBV7-2 with TRBJ2-3; no reliable D call. Germline-derived CDR1 and CDR2 are SGHTA and FQGNSA. V was pared by 3 bases and J by 5 bases, with 21 bases between. This CDR3 is 17 amino acids long. CDR3 protein: CASSFLTLTSAEDTQYF. CDR3 DNA: TGTGCCAGCAGCTTTCTGACCTTGACCAGCGCGGAAGATACGCAGTATTTT. Combining the CDR3 with reference TRBV7-2 and TRBJ2-3 gives the whole variable domain GAGVSQSPSNKVTEKGKDVELRCDPISGHTALYWYRQSLGQGLEFLIYFQGNSAPDKSGLPSDRFSAERTGGSVSTLTIQRTQQEDSAVYLCASSFLTLTSAEDTQYFGPGTRLTVL.

V usage is TRBV11-2 and J usage is TRBJ2-3; 14 bases are shared with TRBD2. This CDR3 has 19 residues. The V gene's germline CDR1 is SGHAT and CDR2 FQNNGV. The V and J ends lost 3 bases and 1 base, in that order; junction bases with no gene match: 9. The CDR3 here is CASSFVGGLAGAGTDTQYF. The CDR3 DNA reads as TGTGCCAGCAGCTTTGTAGGGGGACTAGCGGGAGCCGGCACAGATACGCAGTATTTT.

This clonotype has a handful of counts. The chain is built from TRBV5-1 and TRBJ2-3; no clear D. There are 13 residues in the CDR3. Per the germline V gene, CDR1 is SGHRS and CDR2 is YFSETQ. The V and J ends lost 0 bases and 6 bases respectively, with 8 bases between them. The CDR3 here is CASSLVLPDTQYF. CDR3 nucleotides: TGCGCCAGCAGCTTGGTCCTCCCGGATACGCAGTATTTT.